The T cell receptor beta chain under discussion was sequenced for a study of OX40 agonist ivuxolimab in advanced cancers. Patients were ineligible given autoimmune disease history or systemic immunosuppression. On this clone: The antigen is unknown.

Generated by immunoSEQ multiplex PCR, the TCRdb table keeps only in-frame clones and is missing some. Of about 64,000 clones listed, about 85% are singletons. Study results and caveats: By week 6 at 0.1 to 3.0 mg/kg, blood CD4+ and CD8+ T cells had expanded clonally.

This receptor was taken from an adult with an advanced solid tumor such as melanoma, head and neck, liver or kidney cancer. The source was CD4+ or CD8+ T cells sorted from blood, collected in a trial of the OX40 agonist ivuxolimab.

CDR3 DNA: TGTGCCAGCCGGGACGGAGCGGGTGGCTACACCTTC. It translates to CASRDGAGGYTF. V gene TRBV6-5 combines with J gene TRBJ1-2, with D perhaps matching TRBD1 (5 bases). Trimming stripped 8 bases from V and 7 bases from J, with 14 bases between. The CDR3 contains 12 residues. The germline V gene has CDR1 MNHEY and CDR2 SVGAGI.